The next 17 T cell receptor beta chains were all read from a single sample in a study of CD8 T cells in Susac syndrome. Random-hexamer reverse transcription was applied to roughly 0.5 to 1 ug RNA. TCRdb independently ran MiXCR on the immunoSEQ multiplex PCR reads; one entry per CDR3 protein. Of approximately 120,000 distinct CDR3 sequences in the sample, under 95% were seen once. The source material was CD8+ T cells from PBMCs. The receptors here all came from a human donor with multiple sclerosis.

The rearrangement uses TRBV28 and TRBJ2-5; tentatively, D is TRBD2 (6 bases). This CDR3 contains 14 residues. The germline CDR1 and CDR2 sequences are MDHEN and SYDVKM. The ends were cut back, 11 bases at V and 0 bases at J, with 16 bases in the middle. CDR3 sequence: CASHNGEDQETQYF. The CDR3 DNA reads TGTGCCTCCCACAATGGGGAGGACCAAGAGACCCAGTACTTC.

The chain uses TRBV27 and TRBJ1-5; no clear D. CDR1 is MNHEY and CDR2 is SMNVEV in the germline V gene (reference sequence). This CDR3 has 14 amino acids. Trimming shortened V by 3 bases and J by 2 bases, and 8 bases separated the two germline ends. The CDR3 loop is CASSFMGGNQPQHF. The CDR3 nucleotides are TGTGCCAGCAGTTTTATGGGTGGCAATCAGCCCCAGCATTTT.

CDR3 sequence (DNA): TGTGCCAGCAGCTTAGCCCGGTTTACAGGGGTGAACACCGGGGAGCTGTTTTTT. Encoded protein: CASSLARFTGVNTGELFF. The rearrangement links TRBV7-2 to TRBJ2-2; 7 nucleotides agree with TRBD1. After removal of 0 bases from V and 1 base from J, the junction contained 8 bases not matched to a gene. In germline, CDR1 is SGHTA, CDR2 FQGNSA. The CDR3 runs 18 residues.

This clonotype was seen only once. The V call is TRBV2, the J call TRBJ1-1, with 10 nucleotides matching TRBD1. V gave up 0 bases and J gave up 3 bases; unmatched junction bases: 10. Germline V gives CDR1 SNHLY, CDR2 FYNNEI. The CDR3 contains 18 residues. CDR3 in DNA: TGTGCCAGCAGTGAAGCGGGGGGACAGGGGATGTGGGACACTGAAGCTTTCTTT. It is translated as CASSEAGGQGMWDTEAFF.

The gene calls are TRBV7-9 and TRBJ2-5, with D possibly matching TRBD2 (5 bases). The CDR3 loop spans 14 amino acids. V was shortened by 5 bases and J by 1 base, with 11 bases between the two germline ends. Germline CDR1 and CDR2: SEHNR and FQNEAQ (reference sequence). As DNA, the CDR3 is TGTGCCAGCAGCGCCGCCGGAGGCCAAGAGACCCAGTACTTC. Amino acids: CASSAAGGQETQYF.

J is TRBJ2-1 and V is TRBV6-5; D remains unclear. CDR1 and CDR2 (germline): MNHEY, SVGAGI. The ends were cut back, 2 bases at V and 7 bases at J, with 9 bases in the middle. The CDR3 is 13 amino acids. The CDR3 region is CASSYEFGNEQFF. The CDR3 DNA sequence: TGTGCCAGCAGTTACGAGTTTGGGAATGAGCAGTTCTTC.

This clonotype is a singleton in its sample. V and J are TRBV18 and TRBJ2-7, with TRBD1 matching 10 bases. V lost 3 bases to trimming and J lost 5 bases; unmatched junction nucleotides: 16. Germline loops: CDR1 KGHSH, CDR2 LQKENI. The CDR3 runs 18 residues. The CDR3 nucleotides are TGTGCCAGCTCACCCCCTAAGCCGGGACAGGGGCTAAGGAACGAGCAGTACTTC. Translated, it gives CASSPPKPGQGLRNEQYF.

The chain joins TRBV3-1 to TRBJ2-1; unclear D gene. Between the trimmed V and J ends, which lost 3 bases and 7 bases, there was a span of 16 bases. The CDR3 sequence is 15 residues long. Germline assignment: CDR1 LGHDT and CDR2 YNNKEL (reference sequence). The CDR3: CASSHYDPGRNEQFF. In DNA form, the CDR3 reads TGTGCCAGCAGCCATTATGACCCCGGGCGTAATGAGCAGTTCTTC.

CDR3 protein: CASSSSTQPQHF. Here the CDR3 DNA reads TGTGCCAGCAGCTCATCGACTCAGCCCCAGCATTTT. The chain couples TRBV7-9 to TRBJ1-5; D is unclear. Germline V gene lookup returns CDR1 SEHNR and CDR2 FQNEAQ (reference sequence). V lost 4 bases and J 6 bases, leaving 7 bases between the germline ends. The CDR3 sequence is 12 residues long.

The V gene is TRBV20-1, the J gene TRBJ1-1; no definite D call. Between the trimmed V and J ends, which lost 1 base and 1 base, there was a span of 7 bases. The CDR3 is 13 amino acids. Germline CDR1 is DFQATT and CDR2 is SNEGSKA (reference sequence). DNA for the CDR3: TGCAGTGCTAGAGGATGGGGGAACACTGAAGCTTTCTTT. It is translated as CSARGWGNTEAFF.

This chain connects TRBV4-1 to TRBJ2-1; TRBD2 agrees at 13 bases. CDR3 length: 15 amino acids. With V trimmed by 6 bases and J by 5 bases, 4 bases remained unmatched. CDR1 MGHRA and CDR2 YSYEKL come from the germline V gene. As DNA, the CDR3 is TGCGCCAGCAGTCCTACTAGCGGGAGGGACAATGAGCAGTTCTTC. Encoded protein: CASSPTSGRDNEQFF.

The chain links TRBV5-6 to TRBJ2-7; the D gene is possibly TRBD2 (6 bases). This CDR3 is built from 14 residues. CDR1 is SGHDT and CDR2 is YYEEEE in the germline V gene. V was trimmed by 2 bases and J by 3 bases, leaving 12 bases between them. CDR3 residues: CASSLPGVGYEQYF. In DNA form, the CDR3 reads TGTGCCAGCAGCTTACCGGGGGTCGGCTACGAGCAGTACTTC.

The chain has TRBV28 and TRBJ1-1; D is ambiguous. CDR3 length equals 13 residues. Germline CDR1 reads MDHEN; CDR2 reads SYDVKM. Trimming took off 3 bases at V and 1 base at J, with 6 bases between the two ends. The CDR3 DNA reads TGTGCCAGCAGTTTCATAGAGAACACTGAAGCTTTCTTT. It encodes CASSFIENTEAFF. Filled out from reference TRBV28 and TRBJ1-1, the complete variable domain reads DVKVTQSSRYLVKRTGEKVFLECVQDMDHENMFWYRQDPGLGLRLIYFSYDVKMKEKGDIPEGYSVSREKKERFSLILESASTNQTSMYLCASSFIENTEAFFGQGTRLTVV.

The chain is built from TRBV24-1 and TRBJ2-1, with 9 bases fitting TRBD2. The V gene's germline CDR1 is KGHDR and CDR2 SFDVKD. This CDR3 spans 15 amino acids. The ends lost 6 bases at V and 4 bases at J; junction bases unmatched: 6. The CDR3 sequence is CATSSGRSFYNEQFF. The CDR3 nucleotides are TGTGCCACCAGTAGCGGGAGGTCTTTTTACAATGAGCAGTTCTTC.

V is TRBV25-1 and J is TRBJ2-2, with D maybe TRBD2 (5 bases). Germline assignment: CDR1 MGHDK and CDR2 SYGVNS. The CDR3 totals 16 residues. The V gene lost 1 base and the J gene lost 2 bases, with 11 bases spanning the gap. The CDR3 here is CASSESERTNTGELFF. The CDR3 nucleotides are TGTGCCAGCAGTGAATCTGAGCGGACCAACACCGGGGAGCTGTTTTTT.

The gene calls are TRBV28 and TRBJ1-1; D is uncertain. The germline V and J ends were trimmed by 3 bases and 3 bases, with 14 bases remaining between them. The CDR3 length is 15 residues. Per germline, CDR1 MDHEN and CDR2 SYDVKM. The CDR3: CASSFGRGGYTEAFF. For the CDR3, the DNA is TGTGCCAGCAGTTTTGGCCGAGGAGGGTACACTGAAGCTTTCTTT. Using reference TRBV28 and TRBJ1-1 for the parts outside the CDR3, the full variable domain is DVKVTQSSRYLVKRTGEKVFLECVQDMDHENMFWYRQDPGLGLRLIYFSYDVKMKEKGDIPEGYSVSREKKERFSLILESASTNQTSMYLCASSFGRGGYTEAFFGQGTRLTVV.

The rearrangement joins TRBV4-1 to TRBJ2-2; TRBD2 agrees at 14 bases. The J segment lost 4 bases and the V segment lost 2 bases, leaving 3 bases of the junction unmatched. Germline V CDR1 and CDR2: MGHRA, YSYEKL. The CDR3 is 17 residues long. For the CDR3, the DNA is TGCGCCAGCAGCCAAAGACTAGCGGGAGGGGTCACCGGGGAGCTGTTTTTT. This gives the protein CASSQRLAGGVTGELFF.